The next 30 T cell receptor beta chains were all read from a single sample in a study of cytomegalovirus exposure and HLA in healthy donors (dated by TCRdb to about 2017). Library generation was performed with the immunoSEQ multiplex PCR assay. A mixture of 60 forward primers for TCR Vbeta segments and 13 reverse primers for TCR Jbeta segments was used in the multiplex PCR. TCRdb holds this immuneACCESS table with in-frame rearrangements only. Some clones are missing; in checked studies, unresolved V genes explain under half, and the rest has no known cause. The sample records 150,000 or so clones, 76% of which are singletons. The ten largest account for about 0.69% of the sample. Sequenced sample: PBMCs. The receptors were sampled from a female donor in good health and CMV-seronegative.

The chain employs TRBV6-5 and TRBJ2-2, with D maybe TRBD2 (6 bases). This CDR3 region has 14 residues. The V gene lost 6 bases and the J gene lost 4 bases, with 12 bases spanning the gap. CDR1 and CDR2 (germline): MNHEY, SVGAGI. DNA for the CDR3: TGTGCCAGCAGGAGGGACTTTTCCACCGGGGAGCTGTTTTTT. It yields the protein CASRRDFSTGELFF.

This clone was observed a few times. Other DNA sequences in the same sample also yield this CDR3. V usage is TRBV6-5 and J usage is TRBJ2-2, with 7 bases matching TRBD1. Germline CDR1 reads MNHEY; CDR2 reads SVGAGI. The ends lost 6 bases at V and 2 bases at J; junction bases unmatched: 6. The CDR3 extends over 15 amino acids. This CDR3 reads CASRPGTDNTGELFF. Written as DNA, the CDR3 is TGTGCCAGCAGACCCGGGACAGATAACACCGGGGAGCTGTTTTTT.

CDR3: CASSPTSLNTGELFF. Written as DNA, the CDR3 is TGTGCCAGCAGCCCGACTAGCTTGAACACCGGGGAGCTGTTTTTT. The chain employs TRBV7-9 and TRBJ2-2, with 7 bases aligning to TRBD2. V lost 5 bases and J lost 1; bases outside the gene matches: 4. Germline V lookup: CDR1 SEHNR, CDR2 FQNEAQ (reference sequence). The CDR3 loop spans 15 amino acids.

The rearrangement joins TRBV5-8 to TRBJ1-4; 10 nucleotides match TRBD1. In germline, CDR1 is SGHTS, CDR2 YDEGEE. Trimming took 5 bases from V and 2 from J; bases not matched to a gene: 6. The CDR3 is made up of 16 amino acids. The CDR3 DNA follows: TGTGCCAGCAGGTCGGGACAGGGGTCGACTAATGAAAAACTGTTTTTT. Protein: CASRSGQGSTNEKLFF.

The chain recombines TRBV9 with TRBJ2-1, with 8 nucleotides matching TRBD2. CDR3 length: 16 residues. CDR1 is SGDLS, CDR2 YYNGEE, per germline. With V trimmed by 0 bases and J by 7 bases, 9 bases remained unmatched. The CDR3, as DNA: TGTGCCAGCAGCGTAGTCGGGGGGGCAGGGAGGAATGAGCAGTTCTTC. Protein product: CASSVVGGAGRNEQFF.

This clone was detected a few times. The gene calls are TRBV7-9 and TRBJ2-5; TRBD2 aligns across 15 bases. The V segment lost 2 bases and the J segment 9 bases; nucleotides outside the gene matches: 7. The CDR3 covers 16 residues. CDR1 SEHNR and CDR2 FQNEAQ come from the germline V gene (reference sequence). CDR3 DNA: TGTGCCAGCAGCTTACGGACTAGCGGGGGGGATCCGGCCCAGTACTTC. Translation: CASSLRTSGGDPAQYF.

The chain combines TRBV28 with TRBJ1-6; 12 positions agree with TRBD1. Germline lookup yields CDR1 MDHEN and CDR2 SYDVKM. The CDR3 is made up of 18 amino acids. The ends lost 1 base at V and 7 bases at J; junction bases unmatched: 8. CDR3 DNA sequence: TGTGCCAGCAGTTTATATGGGACAGGGGGCGCGGAGAATTCACCCCTCCACTTT. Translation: CASSLYGTGGAENSPLHF.

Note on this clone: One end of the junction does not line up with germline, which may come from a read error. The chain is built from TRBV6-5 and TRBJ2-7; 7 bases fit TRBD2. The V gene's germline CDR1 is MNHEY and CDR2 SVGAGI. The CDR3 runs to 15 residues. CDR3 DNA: TGTGCCGGCAGCCCTGGGAGGGGTGACACCTACGAGCAGTACTTC. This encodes CAGSPGRGDTYEQYF.

The CDR3 sequence is CASSLVLRGQGTNYGYTF. CDR3 DNA sequence: TGTGCCAGCAGCTTGGTTCTAAGGGGACAGGGGACTAACTATGGCTACACCTTC. The chain has TRBV5-6 and TRBJ1-2; 10 bases are a match to TRBD1. CDR1 and CDR2 (germline): SGHDT, YYEEEE. Trimming at V came to 0 bases and at J to 0 bases, leaving 8 bases not matched to a gene. CDR3 size: 18 residues. The variable domain in full, completed from reference TRBV5-6 and TRBJ1-2, reads DAGVTQSPTHLIKTRGQQVTLRCSPKSGHDTVSWYQQALGQGPQFIFQYYEEEERQRGNFPDRFSGHQFPNYSSELNVNALLLGDSALYLCASSLVLRGQGTNYGYTFGSGTRLTVV.

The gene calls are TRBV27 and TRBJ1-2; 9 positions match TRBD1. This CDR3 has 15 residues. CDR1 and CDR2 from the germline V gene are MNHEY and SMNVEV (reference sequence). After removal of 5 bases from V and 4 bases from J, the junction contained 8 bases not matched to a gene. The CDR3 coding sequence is TGTGCCAGCAGTCCCTCCGGGACAGGGTTCTATGGCTACACCTTC. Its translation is CASSPSGTGFYGYTF.

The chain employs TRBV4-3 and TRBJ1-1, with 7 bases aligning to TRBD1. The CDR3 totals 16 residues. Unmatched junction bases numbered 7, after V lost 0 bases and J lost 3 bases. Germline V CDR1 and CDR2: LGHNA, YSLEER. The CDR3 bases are TGCGCCAGCAGCCAAGATACGACAGGGTGGGACACTGAAGCTTTCTTT. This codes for CASSQDTTGWDTEAFF.

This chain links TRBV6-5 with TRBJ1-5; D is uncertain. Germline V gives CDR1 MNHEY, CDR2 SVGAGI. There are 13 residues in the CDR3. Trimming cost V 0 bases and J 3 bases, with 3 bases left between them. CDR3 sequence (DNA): TGTGCCAGCAGTTACTCTTACAATCAGCCCCAGCATTTT. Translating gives CASSYSYNQPQHF.

CDR3 in amino acids: CAWSNQHNNEQYF. DNA for the CDR3: TGTGCCTGGAGTAACCAACACAATAACGAGCAGTACTTC. This chain joins TRBV30 and TRBJ2-7; D is unclear. There are 13 residues in the CDR3. Germline CDR1 is GTSNPN and CDR2 is SVGIG (reference sequence). Trimming took 2 bases from V and 5 from J, leaving 13 bases between them.

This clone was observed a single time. The CDR3 sequence: CASSYLFPGGRSGYTF. The CDR3 DNA sequence: TGTGCCAGCAGTTACCTTTTCCCGGGAGGCCGATCGGGCTACACCTTC. This chain joins TRBV6-5 and TRBJ1-2; D is uncertain. Trimming left V 2 bases short and J 8 bases short, with 21 bases between. Germline-derived CDR1 and CDR2 are MNHEY and SVGAGI. There are 16 residues in the CDR3.

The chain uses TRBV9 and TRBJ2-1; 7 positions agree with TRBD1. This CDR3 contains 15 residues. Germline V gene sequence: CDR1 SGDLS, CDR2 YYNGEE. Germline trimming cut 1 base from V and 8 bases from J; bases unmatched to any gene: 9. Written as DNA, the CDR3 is TGTGCCAGCAGCGTAATAACAACAGGGGTCCATGAGCAGTTCTTC. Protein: CASSVITTGVHEQFF.

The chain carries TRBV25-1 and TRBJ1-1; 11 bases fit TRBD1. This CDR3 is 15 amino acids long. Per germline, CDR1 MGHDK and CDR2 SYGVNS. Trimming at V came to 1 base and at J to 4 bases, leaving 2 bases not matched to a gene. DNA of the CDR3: TGTGCCAGCAGTGAATGGACAGGGGGCATCACTGAAGCTTTCTTT. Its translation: CASSEWTGGITEAFF.

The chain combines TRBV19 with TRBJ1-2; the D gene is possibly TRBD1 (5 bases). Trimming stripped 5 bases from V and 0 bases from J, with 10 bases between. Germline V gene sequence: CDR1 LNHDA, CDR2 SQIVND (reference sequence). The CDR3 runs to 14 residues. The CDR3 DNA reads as TGTGCCAGTAGTTCACGGACACCTAACTATGGCTACACCTTC. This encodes CASSSRTPNYGYTF.

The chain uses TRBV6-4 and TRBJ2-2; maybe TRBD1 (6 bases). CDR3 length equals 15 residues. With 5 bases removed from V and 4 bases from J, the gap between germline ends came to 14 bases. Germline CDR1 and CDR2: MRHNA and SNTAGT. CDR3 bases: TGTGCCAGCAGTAGGACAGCTACCCCCACCGGGGAGCTGTTTTTT. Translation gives CASSRTATPTGELFF.

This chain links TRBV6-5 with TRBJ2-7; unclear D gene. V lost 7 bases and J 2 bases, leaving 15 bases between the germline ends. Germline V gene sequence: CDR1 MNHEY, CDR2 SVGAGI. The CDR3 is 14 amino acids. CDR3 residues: CASTPIGGPYEQYF. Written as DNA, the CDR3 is TGTGCCAGCACCCCCATCGGCGGCCCCTACGAGCAGTACTTC.

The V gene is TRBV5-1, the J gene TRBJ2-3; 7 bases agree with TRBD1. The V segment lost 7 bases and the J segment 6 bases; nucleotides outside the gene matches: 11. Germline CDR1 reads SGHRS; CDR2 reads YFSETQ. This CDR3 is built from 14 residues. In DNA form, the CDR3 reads TGCGCCAGCTCCATCACAGGGGAAAGGGATACGCAGTATTTT. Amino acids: CASSITGERDTQYF. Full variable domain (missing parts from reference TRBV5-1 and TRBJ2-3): KAGVTQTPRYLIKTRGQQVTLSCSPISGHRSVSWYQQTPGQGLQFLFEYFSETQRNKGNFPGRFSGRQFSNSRSEMNVSTLELGDSALYLCASSITGERDTQYFGPGTRLTVL.

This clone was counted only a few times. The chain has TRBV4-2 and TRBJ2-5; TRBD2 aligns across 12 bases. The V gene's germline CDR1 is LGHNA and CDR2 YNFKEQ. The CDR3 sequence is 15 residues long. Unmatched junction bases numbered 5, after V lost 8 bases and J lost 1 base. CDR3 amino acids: CASGRLAGAQETQYF. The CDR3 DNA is TGTGCCAGCGGACGACTAGCGGGAGCCCAAGAGACCCAGTACTTC.

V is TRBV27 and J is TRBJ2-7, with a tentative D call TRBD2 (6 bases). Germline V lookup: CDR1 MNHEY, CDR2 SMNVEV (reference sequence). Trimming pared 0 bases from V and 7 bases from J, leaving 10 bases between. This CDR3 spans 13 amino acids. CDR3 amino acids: CASSLSPAGEQYF. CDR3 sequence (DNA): TGTGCCAGCAGTTTATCGCCGGCGGGGGAGCAGTACTTC.

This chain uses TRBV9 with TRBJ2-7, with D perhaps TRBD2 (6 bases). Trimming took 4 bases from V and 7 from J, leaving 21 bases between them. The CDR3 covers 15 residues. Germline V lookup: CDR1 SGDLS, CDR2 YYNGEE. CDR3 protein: CASSPMRDSPLEQYF. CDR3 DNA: TGTGCCAGCAGCCCTATGCGGGACTCTCCGCTAGAGCAGTACTTC.

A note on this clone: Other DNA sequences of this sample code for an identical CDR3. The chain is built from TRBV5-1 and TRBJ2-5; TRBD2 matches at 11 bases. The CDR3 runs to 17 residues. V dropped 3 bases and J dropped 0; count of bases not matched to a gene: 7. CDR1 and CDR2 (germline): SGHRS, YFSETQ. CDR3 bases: TGCGCCAGCAGCTCCGGACTAGCGGGTCGGTACCAAGAGACCCAGTACTTC. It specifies CASSSGLAGRYQETQYF. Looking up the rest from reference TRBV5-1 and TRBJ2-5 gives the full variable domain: KAGVTQTPRYLIKTRGQQVTLSCSPISGHRSVSWYQQTPGQGLQFLFEYFSETQRNKGNFPGRFSGRQFSNSRSEMNVSTLELGDSALYLCASSSGLAGRYQETQYFGPGTRLLVL.

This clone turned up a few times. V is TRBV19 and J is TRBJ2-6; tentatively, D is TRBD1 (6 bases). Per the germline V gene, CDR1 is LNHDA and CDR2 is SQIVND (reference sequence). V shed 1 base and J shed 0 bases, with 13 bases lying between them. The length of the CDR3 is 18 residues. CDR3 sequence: CASSIGTAPLSGANVLTF. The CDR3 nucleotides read TGTGCCAGTAGTATAGGGACAGCTCCGCTCTCTGGGGCCAACGTCCTGACTTTC.

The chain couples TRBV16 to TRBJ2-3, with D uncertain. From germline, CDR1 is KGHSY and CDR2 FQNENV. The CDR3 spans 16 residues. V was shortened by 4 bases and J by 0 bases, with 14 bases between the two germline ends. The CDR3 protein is CASSPGQATSTDTQYF. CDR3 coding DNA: TGTGCCAGCAGCCCTGGTCAGGCCACTAGCACAGATACGCAGTATTTT.

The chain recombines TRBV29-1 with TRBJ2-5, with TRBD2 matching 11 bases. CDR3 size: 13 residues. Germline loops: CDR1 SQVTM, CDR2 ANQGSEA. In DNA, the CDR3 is TGCAACGTCCCATCCGGGACTAGCGGGACCCAGTACTTC. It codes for CNVPSGTSGTQYF.

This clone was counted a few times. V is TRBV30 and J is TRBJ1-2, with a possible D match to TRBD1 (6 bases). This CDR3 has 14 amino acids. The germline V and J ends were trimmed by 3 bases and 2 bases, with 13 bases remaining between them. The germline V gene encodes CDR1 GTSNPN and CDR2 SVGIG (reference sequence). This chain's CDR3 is CAWSDPQGNYGYTF. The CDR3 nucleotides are TGTGCCTGGAGCGACCCACAGGGAAACTATGGCTACACCTTC. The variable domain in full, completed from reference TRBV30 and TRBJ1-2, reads SQTIHQWPATLVQPVGSPLSLECTVEGTSNPNLYWYRQAAGRGLQLLFYSVGIGQISSEVPQNLSASRPQDRQFILSSKKLLLSDSGFYLCAWSDPQGNYGYTFGSGTRLTVV.

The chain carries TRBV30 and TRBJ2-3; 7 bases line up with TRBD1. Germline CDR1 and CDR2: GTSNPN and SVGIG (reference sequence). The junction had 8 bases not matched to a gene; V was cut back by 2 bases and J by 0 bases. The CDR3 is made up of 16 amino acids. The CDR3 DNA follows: TGTGCCTGGAGTTCTTGGACAGGCTCTAGCACAGATACGCAGTATTTT. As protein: CAWSSWTGSSTDTQYF.

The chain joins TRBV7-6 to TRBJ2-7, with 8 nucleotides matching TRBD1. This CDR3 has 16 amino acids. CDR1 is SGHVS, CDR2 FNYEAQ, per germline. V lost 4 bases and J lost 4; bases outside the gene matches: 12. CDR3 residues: CASSSETGVMRYEQYF. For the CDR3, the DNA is TGTGCCAGCAGCTCCGAGACAGGGGTAATGAGGTACGAGCAGTACTTC. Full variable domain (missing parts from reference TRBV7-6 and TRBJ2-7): GAGVSQSPRYKVTKRGQDVALRCDPISGHVSLYWYRQALGQGPEFLTYFNYEAQQDKSGLPNDRFSAERPEGSISTLTIQRTEQRDSAMYRCASSSETGVMRYEQYFGPGTRLTVT.